These 32 T cell receptor beta chains share one sample of origin, sequenced in a study of CD8 T cells in Susac syndrome (dated by TCRdb to the late 2010s). Library preparation used the immunoSEQ multiplex PCR assay. RNA was extracted using the RNeasy kit, and about 0.5 to 1 ug of the RNA was reverse transcribed with random hexamers. TCRdb redid the processing of the public reads, applying fastp at Q25 and MiXCR, and retained in-frame beta chains. Rows are unified per CDR3 protein, each entry keeping the most common DNA and genes. For this sample the table gives tens of thousands of distinct CDR3 sequences, of which about 94% were detected only once. Around 0.94% of the sample goes to the ten largest clones. What was sequenced was CD8+ T cells from PBMCs. These receptors all come from a human donor with Susac syndrome.

The J gene is TRBJ1-4, the V gene TRBV20-1; no clear D gene. Germline lookup yields CDR1 DFQATT and CDR2 SNEGSKA (reference sequence). The V and J ends lost 7 bases and 8 bases respectively, with 26 bases between them. This CDR3 spans 16 amino acids. CDR3 sequence: CSVPALAGSIREKLFF. The CDR3 bases are TGCAGTGTTCCTGCCCTTGCCGGGTCCATAAGGGAAAAACTGTTTTTT.

The chain has TRBV13 and TRBJ2-5; a possible D gene is TRBD1 (6 bases). The CDR3 is made up of 15 amino acids. V shed 5 bases and J shed 2 bases, with 15 bases lying between them. Germline CDR1 reads PRHDT; CDR2 reads FYEKMQ (reference sequence). The CDR3 region is CASSKAGTQQETQYF. The DNA of the CDR3 is TGTGCCAGCAGCAAGGCCGGGACACAACAAGAGACCCAGTACTTC.

The rearrangement joins TRBV24-1 to TRBJ2-5; 7 positions agree with TRBD2. The CDR3 extends over 14 amino acids. Germline assignment: CDR1 KGHDR and CDR2 SFDVKD. After removal of 4 bases from V and 3 bases from J, the junction contained 4 bases not matched to a gene. The CDR3 sequence: CATSEGRGKETQYF. In DNA, the CDR3 is TGTGCCACCAGTGAAGGGCGGGGGAAAGAGACCCAGTACTTC.

V is TRBV7-9 and J is TRBJ2-5; 12 positions agree with TRBD1. Germline V gene data show CDR1 as SEHNR and CDR2 as FQNEAQ (reference sequence). The V segment lost 2 bases and the J segment 5 bases; nucleotides outside the gene matches: 9. CDR3 length: 17 residues. CDR3 protein: CASSLSFRDRGLETQYF. The CDR3 DNA reads as TGTGCCAGCAGCTTATCCTTCCGGGACAGGGGGCTGGAGACCCAGTACTTC.

This chain links TRBV13 with TRBJ1-2; 9 bases align to TRBD1. The V gene end was trimmed by 5 bases and the J gene end by 4 bases; junction bases not matched to a gene: 11. Germline V CDR1 and CDR2: PRHDT, FYEKMQ (reference sequence). The length of the CDR3 is 16 residues. CDR3 protein: CASSIRGDREGYGYTF. For the CDR3, the DNA is TGTGCCAGCAGCATACGCGGGGACAGGGAAGGCTATGGCTACACCTTC.

The gene calls are TRBV7-9 and TRBJ2-5; D may be TRBD1 (5 bases). The CDR3 spans 14 residues. Trimming pared 5 bases from V and 5 bases from J, leaving 15 bases between. Per germline, CDR1 SEHNR and CDR2 FQNEAQ (reference sequence). The CDR3 protein is CASSGIRVGETQYF. CDR3 nucleotides: TGTGCCAGCAGCGGTATCAGGGTTGGTGAGACCCAGTACTTC.

This clonotype was counted between two and nine times. V usage is TRBV19 and J usage is TRBJ2-1; D perhaps matches TRBD2 (6 bases). The CDR3 is 15 amino acids. Trimming left V 3 bases short and J 3 bases short, with 12 bases between. Germline assignment: CDR1 LNHDA and CDR2 SQIVND (reference sequence). The CDR3: CASSIGLADYNEQFF. As DNA, the CDR3 is TGTGCCAGTAGTATTGGGTTAGCGGACTACAATGAGCAGTTCTTC.

The chain links TRBV5-8 to TRBJ1-5, with D perhaps matching TRBD1 (6 bases). V lost 2 bases, J lost 0 bases, and 9 bases lay in between. CDR3 length: 15 amino acids. Germline V gives CDR1 SGHTS, CDR2 YDEGEE. CDR3 residues: CASSLQGYSNQPQHF. For the CDR3, the DNA is TGTGCCAGCAGCTTACAGGGATATAGCAATCAGCCCCAGCATTTT.

The gene calls are TRBV29-1 and TRBJ2-2, with a tentative D call TRBD1 (5 bases). The CDR3 contains 12 residues. Trimming shortened V by 4 bases and J by 7 bases, and 10 bases separated the two germline ends. Germline lookup yields CDR1 SQVTM and CDR2 ANQGSEA. CDR3 DNA sequence: TGCAGCGTTGTGAAGGGGAACGGGGAGCTGTTTTTT. It translates to CSVVKGNGELFF.

The chain uses TRBV2 and TRBJ1-2, with D possibly TRBD1 on 6 matching bases. Germline V gives CDR1 SNHLY, CDR2 FYNNEI. V was clipped by 6 bases and J by 7 bases, with 12 bases between them. CDR3 length equals 12 residues. CDR3 nucleotide sequence: TGTGCCAGCAGGATACAGGGAGGTGGCTACACCTTC. Its translation is CASRIQGGGYTF.

This sequence joins TRBV3-1 and TRBJ2-1, with 11 bases lining up with TRBD2. J gave up 4 bases and V 4 bases, and 6 bases lay outside the gene matches. CDR1 is LGHDT and CDR2 is YNNKEL in the germline V gene (reference sequence). This CDR3 has 16 amino acids. The CDR3 region is CASSLTGLAAYNEQFF. CDR3 DNA: TGTGCCAGCAGCCTAACGGGACTAGCGGCGTACAATGAGCAGTTCTTC.

This clonotype occurred a few times. The CDR3 loop is CASSSHTDSGNTIYF. CDR3 DNA: TGTGCCAGCAGTTCCCACACGGACTCTGGAAACACCATATATTTT. The V call is TRBV28, the J call TRBJ1-3; D gene ambiguous. The germline V gene has CDR1 MDHEN and CDR2 SYDVKM. V was pared by 4 bases and J by 0 bases, with 10 bases between. The CDR3 runs to 15 residues.

The table lists this clonotype with a few counts. The V gene is TRBV30, the J gene TRBJ2-1; unclear D gene. Germline V gene lookup returns CDR1 GTSNPN and CDR2 SVGIG (reference sequence). V lost 7 bases and J lost 5, with 3 bases in between. The CDR3 covers 9 residues. The CDR3 region has the DNA TGTGCCTCGAACAATGAGCAGTTCTTC. This gives the protein CASNNEQFF.

This rearrangement joins TRBV2 to TRBJ2-3; D is uncertain. The CDR3 totals 12 residues. Trimming cost V 6 bases and J 0 bases, with 4 bases left between them. The V gene's germline CDR1 is SNHLY and CDR2 FYNNEI. CDR3: CASRTSTDTQYF. Written as DNA, the CDR3 is TGTGCCAGCAGAACTAGCACAGATACGCAGTATTTT.

The genes are TRBV25-1 and TRBJ2-1, with D perhaps matching TRBD2 (5 bases). Trimming removed 2 bases at V and 8 bases at J, with 13 bases between. Germline V CDR1 and CDR2: MGHDK, SYGVNS. The CDR3 contains 14 residues. The CDR3 sequence: CASSEADSPDEQFF. CDR3 in DNA: TGTGCCAGCAGTGAAGCGGACTCGCCGGATGAGCAGTTCTTC.

The chain uses TRBV20-1 and TRBJ1-5, with 8 nucleotides matching TRBD1. Germline loops: CDR1 DFQATT, CDR2 SNEGSKA (reference sequence). The trim removed 6 bases at V and 6 bases at J, leaving 7 bases unmatched. The CDR3 length is 13 residues. The CDR3 nucleotides are TGCAGTGCAATGACAGGGGATCTTCAGCCCCAGCATTTT. This sequence encodes CSAMTGDLQPQHF.

The chain employs TRBV18 and TRBJ2-7; D possibly matches TRBD1 or TRBD2 (5 bases each). The germline V gene encodes CDR1 KGHSH and CDR2 LQKENI. V was pared by 3 bases and J by 3 bases, with 15 bases between. CDR3 length: 15 residues. CDR3 region: CASSPTRDVVYEQYF. The DNA of the CDR3 is TGTGCCAGCTCACCGACCCGGGACGTTGTCTACGAGCAGTACTTC.

In this sample, this clonotype turned up a few times. The V gene is TRBV13, the J gene TRBJ1-2, with 9 bases aligning to TRBD1. Germline CDR1 PRHDT, CDR2 FYEKMQ (reference sequence). The CDR3 covers 16 residues. V lost 4 bases to trimming and J lost 11 bases; unmatched junction nucleotides: 17. Here the CDR3 reads CASSYRRGDRAAIYTF. The CDR3 DNA reads TGTGCCAGCAGCTATAGGAGGGGGGACAGGGCTGCAATTTACACCTTC.

The chain employs TRBV24-1 and TRBJ2-1; a weak D match, TRBD1 (6 bases). The CDR3 is 14 amino acids. Germline CDR1 reads KGHDR; CDR2 reads SFDVKD. Trimming left V 4 bases short and J 9 bases short, with 15 bases between. CDR3: CATSDRGLSGEQFF. The CDR3 DNA is TGTGCCACCAGTGACAGGGGCCTGAGCGGTGAGCAGTTCTTC.

The chain joins TRBV27 to TRBJ2-3; D is perhaps TRBD2 (5 bases). V was pared by 3 bases and J by 3 bases, with 10 bases between. Germline V gene sequence: CDR1 MNHEY, CDR2 SMNVEV (reference sequence). This CDR3 contains 14 residues. CDR3 loop: CASSLGLATDTQYF. CDR3 DNA: TGTGCCAGCAGTTTGGGTCTAGCAACAGATACGCAGTATTTT.

The chain links TRBV20-1 to TRBJ2-1, with 7 positions matching TRBD2. The germline CDR1 and CDR2 sequences are DFQATT and SNEGSKA (reference sequence). The ends lost 1 base at V and 6 bases at J; junction bases unmatched: 3. The CDR3 has 13 residues. The DNA for the CDR3 is TGCAGTGCTAGAGCGCGGGGGAGCAATGAGCAGTTCTTC. Amino acid sequence: CSARARGSNEQFF.

The rearrangement uses TRBV20-1 and TRBJ2-7; no reliable D call. The V gene lost 1 base and the J gene lost 0 bases, with 7 bases spanning the gap. Germline CDR1 DFQATT, CDR2 SNEGSKA (reference sequence). The CDR3 is 13 residues long. The CDR3 spells CSARVGSSYEQYF. In DNA form, the CDR3 reads TGCAGTGCTAGAGTAGGCTCCTCCTACGAGCAGTACTTC.

The J gene is TRBJ1-2, the V gene TRBV20-1; D perhaps matches TRBD1 (6 bases). The CDR3 is 14 amino acids. V was cut by 2 bases and J by 5 bases, with 15 bases left in between. The germline gives CDR1 DFQATT, CDR2 SNEGSKA (reference sequence). The chain's CDR3 is CSARRGDITYGYTF. As DNA, the CDR3 is TGCAGTGCTAGAAGGGGGGACATTACTTATGGCTACACCTTC.

The CDR3 region is CASSLGHQNTEAFF. The CDR3 DNA follows: TGTGCCAGCAGTCTGGGACACCAGAACACTGAAGCTTTCTTT. The V and J genes are TRBV25-1 and TRBJ1-1; the D gene is possibly TRBD1 (6 bases). Germline lookup yields CDR1 MGHDK and CDR2 SYGVNS. V was clipped by 5 bases and J by 1 base, with 11 bases between them. This CDR3 region has 14 residues.

The chain joins TRBV7-9 to TRBJ2-1; no firm D call. Between the trimmed V and J ends, which lost 8 bases and 4 bases, there was a span of 9 bases. Germline lookup yields CDR1 SEHNR and CDR2 FQNEAQ (reference sequence). The CDR3 runs 12 residues. CDR3 in DNA: TGTGCCAGCTCGGAGCTATACAATGAGCAGTTCTTC. Its translation: CASSELYNEQFF. Variable domain in full (rest from reference TRBV7-9 and TRBJ2-1): DTGVSQNPRHKITKRGQNVTFRCDPISEHNRLYWYRQTLGQGPEFLTYFQNEAQLEKSRLLSDRFSAERPKGSFSTLEIQRTEQGDSAMYLCASSELYNEQFFGPGTRLTVL.

J is TRBJ2-2 and V is TRBV4-3; no clear D gene. The CDR3 consists of 16 residues. V gave up 0 bases and J gave up 4 bases, with 12 bases separating them. Per the germline V gene, CDR1 is LGHNA and CDR2 is YSLEER. In nucleotides, the CDR3 is TGCGCCAGCAGCCAAGATCGCCAGGACCGCACCGGGGAGCTGTTTTTT. It specifies CASSQDRQDRTGELFF.

The chain uses TRBV20-1 and TRBJ1-2; tentatively, D is TRBD1 (5 bases). CDR1 and CDR2 (germline): DFQATT, SNEGSKA (reference sequence). This CDR3 contains 15 residues. The V gene lost 1 base and the J gene lost 4 bases, with 16 bases spanning the gap. CDR3 nucleotides: TGCAGTGCTAGAGCCCTGACGGGGGATCCCTATGGCTACACCTTC. It yields the protein CSARALTGDPYGYTF.

The V and J genes are TRBV25-1 and TRBJ2-5; 10 nucleotides agree with TRBD2. The V segment lost 0 bases and the J segment 12 bases; nucleotides outside the gene matches: 7. The CDR3 totals 14 residues. CDR1 MGHDK and CDR2 SYGVNS come from the germline V gene. The CDR3: CASSEYVSGGSEYF. The CDR3 nucleotides read TGTGCCAGCAGTGAATATGTTAGCGGGGGGTCGGAGTACTTC.

The chain links TRBV29-1 to TRBJ2-5, with D tentatively TRBD1 (6 bases). The length of the CDR3 is 15 residues. The V gene lost 1 base and the J gene lost 4 bases, with 16 bases spanning the gap. Per the germline V gene, CDR1 is SQVTM and CDR2 is ANQGSEA. CDR3 protein: CSVEGTVSFGETQYF. CDR3 in DNA: TGCAGCGTTGAAGGGACAGTAAGTTTTGGAGAGACCCAGTACTTC.

CDR3 sequence (DNA): TGTGCCGGCCGGGACCAGGGCACAGATACGCAGTATTTT. Residues: CAGRDQGTDTQYF. This chain joins TRBV6-1 and TRBJ2-3; D is possibly TRBD1 or TRBD2 (5 bases each). Germline V gene data show CDR1 as MNHNS and CDR2 as SASEGT. The V end lost 11 bases, the J end lost 1 base, and 13 bases lay between the germline ends. The CDR3 totals 13 residues.

This clonotype was detected once. The CDR3 region has the DNA TGTGCCAGCAGCCTGGGCTCGTCGTTTTGGACCCAGCATTTT. Translated: CASSLGSSFWTQHF. V usage is TRBV5-6 and J usage is TRBJ1-5, with D hard to call. This CDR3 has 14 residues. Germline V lookup: CDR1 SGHDT, CDR2 YYEEEE. The ends were cut back, 4 bases at V and 11 bases at J, with 19 bases in the middle.

The rearrangement uses TRBV28 and TRBJ2-3; the D gene is possibly TRBD2 (6 bases). V lost 1 base and J lost 1, with 9 bases in between. Germline loops: CDR1 MDHEN, CDR2 SYDVKM. CDR3 length: 15 amino acids. The CDR3: CASSLSGSGTDTQYF. CDR3 in DNA: TGTGCCAGCAGTTTATCCGGGAGCGGCACAGATACGCAGTATTTT.